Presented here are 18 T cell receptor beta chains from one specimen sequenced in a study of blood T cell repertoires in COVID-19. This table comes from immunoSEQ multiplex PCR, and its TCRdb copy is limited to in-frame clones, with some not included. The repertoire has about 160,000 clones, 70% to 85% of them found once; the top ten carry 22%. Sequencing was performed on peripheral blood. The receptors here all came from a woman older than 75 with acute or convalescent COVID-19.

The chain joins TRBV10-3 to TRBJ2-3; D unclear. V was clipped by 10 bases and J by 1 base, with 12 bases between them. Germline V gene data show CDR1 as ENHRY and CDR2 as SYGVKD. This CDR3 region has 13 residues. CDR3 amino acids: CATRTQGTDTQYF. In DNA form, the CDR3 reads TGTGCCACCAGGACGCAGGGCACAGATACGCAGTATTTT.

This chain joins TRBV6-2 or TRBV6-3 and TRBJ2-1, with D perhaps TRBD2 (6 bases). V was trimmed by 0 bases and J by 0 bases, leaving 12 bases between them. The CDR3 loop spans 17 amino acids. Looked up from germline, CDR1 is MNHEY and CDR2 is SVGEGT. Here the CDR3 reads CASSYSKLAFSYNEQFF. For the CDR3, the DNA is TGTGCCAGCAGTTACTCCAAACTAGCTTTCTCCTACAATGAGCAGTTCTTC.

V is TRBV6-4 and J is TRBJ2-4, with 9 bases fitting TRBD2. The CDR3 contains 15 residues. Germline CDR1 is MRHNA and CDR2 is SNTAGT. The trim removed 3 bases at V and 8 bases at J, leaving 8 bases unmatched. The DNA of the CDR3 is TGTGCCAGCAGTGAAACGGCGGGAGGGGAAGACATTCAGTACTTC. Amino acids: CASSETAGGEDIQYF.

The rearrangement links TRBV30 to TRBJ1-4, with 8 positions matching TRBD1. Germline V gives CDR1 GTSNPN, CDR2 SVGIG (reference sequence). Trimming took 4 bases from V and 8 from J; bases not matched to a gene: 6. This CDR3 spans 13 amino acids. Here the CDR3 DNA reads TGTGCCTGGACGGGACAGGCCTACGAAAAACTGTTTTTT. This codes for CAWTGQAYEKLFF.

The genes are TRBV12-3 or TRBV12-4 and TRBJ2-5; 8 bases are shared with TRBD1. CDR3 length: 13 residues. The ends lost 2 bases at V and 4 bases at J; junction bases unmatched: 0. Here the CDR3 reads CASSLQGAETQYF. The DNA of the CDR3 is TGTGCCAGCAGTTTACAGGGGGCAGAGACCCAGTACTTC.

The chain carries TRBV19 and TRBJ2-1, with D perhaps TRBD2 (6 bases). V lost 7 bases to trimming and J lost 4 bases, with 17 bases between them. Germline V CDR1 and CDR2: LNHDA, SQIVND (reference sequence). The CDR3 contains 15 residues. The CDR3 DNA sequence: TGTGCCAGTACCCTTAGCGGCAGATTATACAATGAGCAGTTCTTC. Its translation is CASTLSGRLYNEQFF.

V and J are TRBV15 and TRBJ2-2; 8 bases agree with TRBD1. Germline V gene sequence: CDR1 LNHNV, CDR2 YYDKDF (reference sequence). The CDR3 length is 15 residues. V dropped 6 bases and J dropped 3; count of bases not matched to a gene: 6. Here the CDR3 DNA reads TGTGCCACCAGTCGGGACAGGAGCCACACCGGGGAGCTGTTTTTT. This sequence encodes CATSRDRSHTGELFF.

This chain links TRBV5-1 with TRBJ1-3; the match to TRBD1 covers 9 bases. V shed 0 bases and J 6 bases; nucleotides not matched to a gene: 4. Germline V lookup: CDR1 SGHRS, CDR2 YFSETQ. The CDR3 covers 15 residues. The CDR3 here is CASSLEGQGENTIYF. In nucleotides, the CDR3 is TGCGCCAGCAGCTTGGAGGGACAGGGCGAAAACACCATATATTTT. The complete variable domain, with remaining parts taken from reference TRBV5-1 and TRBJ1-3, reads KAGVTQTPRYLIKTRGQQVTLSCSPISGHRSVSWYQQTPGQGLQFLFEYFSETQRNKGNFPGRFSGRQFSNSRSEMNVSTLELGDSALYLCASSLEGQGENTIYFGEGSWLTVV.

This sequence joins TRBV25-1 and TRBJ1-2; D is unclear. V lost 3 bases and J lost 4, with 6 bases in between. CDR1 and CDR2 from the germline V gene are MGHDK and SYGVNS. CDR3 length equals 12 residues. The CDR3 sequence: CASSDPVYGYTF. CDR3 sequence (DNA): TGTGCCAGCAGTGATCCTGTCTATGGCTACACCTTC.

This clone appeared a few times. The CDR3 region has the DNA TGCGCCAGCAGCCAACCTAGCGGTCTCTCCTACGAGCAGTACTTC. This encodes CASSQPSGLSYEQYF. This sequence joins TRBV5-1 and TRBJ2-7, with 7 bases aligning to TRBD2. Unmatched junction bases numbered 7, after V lost 4 bases and J lost 0 bases. This CDR3 is 15 amino acids long. From germline, CDR1 is SGHRS and CDR2 YFSETQ.

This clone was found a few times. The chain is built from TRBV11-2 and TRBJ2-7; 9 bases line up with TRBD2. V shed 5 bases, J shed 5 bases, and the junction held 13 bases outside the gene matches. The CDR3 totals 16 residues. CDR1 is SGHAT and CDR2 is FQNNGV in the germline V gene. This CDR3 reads CASSSLSGRSPNEQYF. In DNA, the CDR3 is TGTGCCAGCAGCAGTCTGAGCGGGAGGTCCCCAAACGAGCAGTACTTC.

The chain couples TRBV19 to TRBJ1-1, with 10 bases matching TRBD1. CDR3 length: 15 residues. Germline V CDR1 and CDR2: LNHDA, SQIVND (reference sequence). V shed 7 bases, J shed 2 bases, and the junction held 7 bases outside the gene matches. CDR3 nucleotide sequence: TGTGCCAGTAAGACAGGGGGCGTTGACAACACTGAAGCTTTCTTT. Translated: CASKTGGVDNTEAFF.

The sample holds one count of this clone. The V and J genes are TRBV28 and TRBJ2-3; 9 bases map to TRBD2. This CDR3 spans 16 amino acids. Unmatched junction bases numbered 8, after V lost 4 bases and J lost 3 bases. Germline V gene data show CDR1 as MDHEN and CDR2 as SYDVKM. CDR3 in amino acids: CASSSSSGTGTDTQYF. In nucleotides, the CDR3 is TGTGCCAGCAGTTCTTCTAGCGGGACGGGAACAGATACGCAGTATTTT. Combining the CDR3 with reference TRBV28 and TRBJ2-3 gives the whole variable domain DVKVTQSSRYLVKRTGEKVFLECVQDMDHENMFWYRQDPGLGLRLIYFSYDVKMKEKGDIPEGYSVSREKKERFSLILESASTNQTSMYLCASSSSSGTGTDTQYFGPGTRLTVL.

The CDR3 sequence: CAISPDRVRQPQHF. The DNA for the CDR3 is TGTGCCATCAGTCCAGACAGGGTGAGGCAGCCCCAGCATTTT. This chain links TRBV10-3 with TRBJ1-5; 7 bases are a match to TRBD1. Trimming at V came to 5 bases and at J to 7 bases, leaving 8 bases not matched to a gene. The CDR3 has 14 amino acids. Germline loops: CDR1 ENHRY, CDR2 SYGVKD.

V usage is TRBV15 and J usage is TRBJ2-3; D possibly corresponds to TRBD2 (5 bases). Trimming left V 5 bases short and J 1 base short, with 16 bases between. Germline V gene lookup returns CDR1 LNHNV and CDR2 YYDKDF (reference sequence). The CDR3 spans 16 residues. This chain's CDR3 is CATSAGLEAGTDTQYF. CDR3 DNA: TGTGCCACCAGCGCGGGTCTAGAGGCTGGCACAGATACGCAGTATTTT. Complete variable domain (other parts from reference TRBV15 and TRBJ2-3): DAMVIQNPRYQVTQFGKPVTLSCSQTLNHNVMYWYQQKSSQAPKLLFHYYDKDFNNEADTPDNFQSRRPNTSFCFLDIRSPGLGDTAMYLCATSAGLEAGTDTQYFGPGTRLTVL.

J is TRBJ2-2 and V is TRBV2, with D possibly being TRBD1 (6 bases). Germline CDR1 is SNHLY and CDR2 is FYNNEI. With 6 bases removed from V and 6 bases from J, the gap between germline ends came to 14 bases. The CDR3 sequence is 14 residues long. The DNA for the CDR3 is TGTGCCAGCAGCGATCAGAACAGGGCCGGGGAGCTGTTTTTT. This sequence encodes CASSDQNRAGELFF.

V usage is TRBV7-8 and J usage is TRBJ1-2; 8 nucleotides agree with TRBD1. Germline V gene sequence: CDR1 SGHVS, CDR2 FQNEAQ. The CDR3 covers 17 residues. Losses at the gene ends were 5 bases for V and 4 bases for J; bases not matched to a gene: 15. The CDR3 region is CASSRLRPGQELYGYTF. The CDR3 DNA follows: TGTGCCAGCAGCCGCTTGAGACCGGGACAGGAACTCTATGGCTACACCTTC.

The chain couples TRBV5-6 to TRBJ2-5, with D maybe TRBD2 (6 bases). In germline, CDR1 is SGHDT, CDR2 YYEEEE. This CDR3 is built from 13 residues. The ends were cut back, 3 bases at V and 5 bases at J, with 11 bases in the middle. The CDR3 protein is CASSWPSGETQYF. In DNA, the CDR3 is TGTGCCAGCAGCTGGCCCAGCGGGGAGACCCAGTACTTC.